These 10 T cell receptor beta chains came from one sample sequenced in a study of control samples from healthy donors and cancer patients. The protocol was immunoSEQ multiplex PCR, while the TCRdb copy is restricted to in-frame clones and leaves out a portion. Of about 150,000 clones listed, approximately 93% are singletons. Input material: blood. The receptors here all came from a middle-aged man in good health.

This chain connects TRBV9 to TRBJ2-3, with TRBD2 matching 7 bases. CDR3 length: 15 residues. Per the germline V gene, CDR1 is SGDLS and CDR2 is YYNGEE. Germline trimming cut 4 bases from V and 0 bases from J; bases unmatched to any gene: 5. The CDR3: CASSPGTTSTDTQYF. CDR3 bases: TGTGCCAGCAGCCCCGGGACTACCAGCACAGATACGCAGTATTTT.

Regarding this clone: A junction end diverges from the germline sequence, so it may reflect a read error. The genes are TRBV5-1 and TRBJ1-6, with D hard to call. The CDR3 runs 14 residues. Germline loops: CDR1 SGHRS, CDR2 YFSETQ. This CDR3 reads CASSLAVANSPLHF. CDR3 nucleotides: TGCGCCAGCAGTTTGGCCGTTGCTAATTCACCCCTCCACTTT.

The chain uses TRBV28 and TRBJ1-1; D is perhaps TRBD1 (6 bases). The ends were cut back, 3 bases at V and 3 bases at J, with 11 bases in the middle. Per germline, CDR1 MDHEN and CDR2 SYDVKM. The CDR3 totals 14 residues. CDR3 coding DNA: TGTGCCAGCAGTTTGTCAGGGGTTCACACTGAAGCTTTCTTT. Encoded protein: CASSLSGVHTEAFF.

This chain links TRBV9 with TRBJ1-1, with TRBD1 as a possible D gene (6 bases). The CDR3 has 14 amino acids. The germline V gene encodes CDR1 SGDLS and CDR2 YYNGEE. V gave up 3 bases and J gave up 0 bases, with 9 bases separating them. CDR3 loop: CASSADSLNTEAFF. For the CDR3, the DNA is TGTGCCAGCAGCGCGGACAGCCTGAACACTGAAGCTTTCTTT.

The chain employs TRBV7-9 and TRBJ2-2; possibly TRBD2 for D (5 bases). Germline lookup yields CDR1 SEHNR and CDR2 FQNEAQ (reference sequence). This CDR3 region has 13 residues. Between the trimmed V and J ends, which lost 5 bases and 8 bases, there was a span of 12 bases. The CDR3 coding sequence is TGTGCCAGCAGCCTCCCCGGGAATGGGGAGCTGTTTTTT. This gives the protein CASSLPGNGELFF.

The chain is built from TRBV7-9 and TRBJ2-6; unclear D gene. Per the germline V gene, CDR1 is SEHNR and CDR2 is FQNEAQ (reference sequence). The CDR3 covers 14 residues. The germline V and J ends were trimmed by 6 bases and 0 bases, with 6 bases remaining between them. CDR3 sequence: CASRRDSGANVLTF. CDR3 sequence (DNA): TGTGCCAGCAGGAGAGACTCTGGGGCCAACGTCCTGACTTTC.

This sequence joins TRBV6-6 and TRBJ2-3; TRBD2 agrees at 8 bases. The germline gives CDR1 MNHNY, CDR2 SVGAGI (reference sequence). Losses at the gene ends were 8 bases for V and 0 bases for J; bases not matched to a gene: 7. The CDR3 sequence is 15 residues long. The CDR3 DNA sequence: TGTGCCAGCCGAGCGGGGGATTCTAGCACAGATACGCAGTATTTT. The encoded protein is CASRAGDSSTDTQYF.

This clone appeared a single time. This chain uses TRBV19 with TRBJ1-2; D not certain. This CDR3 is 14 amino acids long. CDR1 and CDR2 from the germline V gene are LNHDA and SQIVND (reference sequence). V dropped 7 bases and J dropped 4 bases, with 16 bases sitting between them. CDR3 protein: CASKALDRAYGYTF. CDR3 nucleotide sequence: TGTGCCAGTAAGGCCCTCGACCGAGCCTATGGCTACACCTTC.

CDR3 amino acids: CASSQATGAGTIYF. CDR3 DNA sequence: TGTGCCAGCAGCCAAGCGACAGGGGCAGGCACCATATATTTT. V and J are TRBV3-1 (or the pseudogene TRBV3-2) and TRBJ1-3; 8 positions agree with TRBD1. The CDR3 runs 14 residues. Germline loops: CDR1 LGHDT, CDR2 YNNKEL (reference sequence). J gave up 9 bases and V 1 base, and 5 bases lay outside the gene matches.

The sample holds one count of this clone. The DNA of the CDR3 is TGTGCCAGCAGCAACGACAGCCACCACTACGAGCAGTACTTC. This sequence encodes CASSNDSHHYEQYF. The chain employs TRBV3-1 (or the pseudogene TRBV3-2) and TRBJ2-7, with D perhaps matching TRBD1 (5 bases). V lost 5 bases to trimming and J lost 3 bases, with 14 bases between them. The CDR3 length is 14 residues. The germline V gene encodes CDR1 LGHDT and CDR2 YNNKEL (reference sequence).